The T cell receptor (beta chain) under discussion was sequenced for a study of cytomegalovirus exposure and HLA in healthy donors. Per germline, CDR1 SGHVS and CDR2 FNYEAQ. There are 15 residues in the CDR3. With 5 bases removed from V and 2 bases from J, the gap between germline ends came to 16 bases. Amplification used 60 Vbeta primers and 13 Jbeta primers. Assay used: immunoSEQ multiplex PCR; TCRdb lists only in-frame clones, some missing. Among about 140,000 clones, about 85% were seen once, and the ten largest hold 3% to 4%. The sequencing sample was made of PBMCs. The TCR was taken from a female donor in good health and CMV-seronegative. The chain links TRBV7-6 to TRBJ2-7, with D tentatively TRBD2 (7 bases). The CDR3 DNA is TGTGCCAGCAGCCGCTCGGGGGGCCGTACCTACGAGCAGTACTTC. It translates to CASSRSGGRTYEQYF.